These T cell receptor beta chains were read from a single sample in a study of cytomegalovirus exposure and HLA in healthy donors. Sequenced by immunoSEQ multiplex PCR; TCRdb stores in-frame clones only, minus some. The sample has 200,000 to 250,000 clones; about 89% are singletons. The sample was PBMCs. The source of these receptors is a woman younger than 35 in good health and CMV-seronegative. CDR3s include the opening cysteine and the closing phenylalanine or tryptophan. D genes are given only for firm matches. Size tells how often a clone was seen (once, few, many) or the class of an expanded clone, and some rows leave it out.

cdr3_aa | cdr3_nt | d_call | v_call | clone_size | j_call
CATSREILGLTPVDRNQPQHF | TGTGCCACCAGCAGAGAAATATTGGGCCTGACACCTGTAGATCGCAATCAGCCCCAGCATTTT | . | TRBV15 | . | TRBJ1-5
CASILTGPHATNEKLFF | TGTGCCAGCATACTCACAGGCCCCCATGCAACTAATGAAAAACTGTTTTTT | . | TRBV7-9 | . | TRBJ1-4
CASLGRVLRRQYF | TGTGCCAGCCTTGGGAGAGTTCTACGACGGCAGTACTTC | . | TRBV6-1 | few | TRBJ2-7
CASSKQQGGRYGNTIYF | TGCGCCAGCAGCAAACAACAGGGAGGGAGATACGGAAACACCATATATTTT | . | TRBV5-1 | . | TRBJ1-3
CASTITLGGRNQPQHF | TGTGCCAGCACAATCACCCTCGGCGGTCGCAATCAGCCCCAGCATTTT | . | TRBV5-6 | . | TRBJ1-5
CASTLGAGSTDTQYF | TGTGCCAGCACCTTGGGAGCGGGAAGCACAGATACGCAGTATTTT | TRBD2 | TRBV25-1 | . | TRBJ2-3
CASSYGQGGEKLFF | TGTGCCAGCAGTTACGGACAGGGTGGGGAAAAACTGTTTTTT | TRBD1 | TRBV6-5 | . | TRBJ1-4
CASSLREATLPFSGNTIYF | TGCGCCAGCAGCCTCAGGGAAGCAACTCTGCCTTTCTCTGGAAACACCATATATTTT | . | TRBV5-1 | . | TRBJ1-3
CASSEYQEAFF | TGTGCCAGCAGTGAATACCAAGAAGCTTTCTTT | . | TRBV25-1 | . | TRBJ1-1
CASSAPGPSYEQYF | TGTGCCAGCAGCGCGCCTGGGCCTTCCTACGAGCAGTACTTC | . | TRBV28 | . | TRBJ2-7
CASSITRDTYEQYF | TGTGCCAGTAGTATCACACGGGACACCTACGAGCAGTACTTC | . | TRBV19 | . | TRBJ2-7
CASGGGGQETQYF | TGTGCCAGTGGGGGCGGCGGCCAAGAGACCCAGTACTTC | . | TRBV19 | . | TRBJ2-5
CASSWGRQRYNEQFF | TGTGCCAGCAGTTGGGGGCGGCAGCGTTACAATGAGCAGTTCTTC | . | TRBV6-5 | . | TRBJ2-1
CASNRDRAFYEQYF | TGTGCCAGCAACCGGGACAGGGCGTTCTACGAGCAGTACTTC | TRBD1 | TRBV6-1 | . | TRBJ2-7
CASSSQGQGSYGYTF | TGTGCCAGCAGCTCCCAGGGACAGGGAAGCTATGGCTACACCTTC | TRBD1 | TRBV7-8 | once | TRBJ1-2
CASSYSLRQNYGYTF | TGTGCCAGCAGCTACTCATTGCGCCAAAACTATGGCTACACCTTC | . | TRBV13 | . | TRBJ1-2
CASKSTEAAKNIQYF | TGTGCCAGCAAATCCACGGAGGCGGCCAAAAACATTCAGTACTTC | . | TRBV11-2 | . | TRBJ2-4
CASSLPGDTGELFF | TGTGCCAGCAGCTTGCCGGGAGATACAGGGGAGCTGTTTTTT | . | TRBV5-4 | . | TRBJ2-2
CASSIERHRGGYTF | TGTGCCAGTAGTATAGAGAGGCACAGGGGAGGCTACACCTTC | TRBD1 | TRBV19 | . | TRBJ1-2
CASSLDRNDGYTF | TGTGCCAGCAGTCTGGACAGGAATGATGGCTACACCTTC | TRBD1 | TRBV5-6 | . | TRBJ1-2
CASSLEIGQVLSTDTQYF | TGTGCCAGCAGCTTGGAAATCGGACAGGTTCTTAGCACAGATACGCAGTATTTT | TRBD1 | TRBV5-6 | . | TRBJ2-3
CASALFEQYF | TGTGCCAGCGCTCTATTTGAGCAGTACTTC | . | TRBV2 | . | TRBJ2-7
CASSYPRTGAYEQYF | TGTGCCAGCAGTTACCCGAGGACAGGGGCCTACGAGCAGTACTTC | TRBD1 | TRBV6-6 | once | TRBJ2-7
CASSPGTPQVGELFF | TGTGCCAGCAGTCCTGGGACTCCGCAGGTCGGGGAGCTGTTTTTT | . | TRBV2 | . | TRBJ2-2
CASSLGLGQGAYEQYF | TGTGCCAGCAGCTTGGGACTGGGACAGGGGGCCTACGAGCAGTACTTC | TRBD1 | TRBV5-5 | . | TRBJ2-7
CASSPGQVATQYF | TGTGCCAGCTCACCCGGACAGGTCGCGACCCAGTACTTC | TRBD1 | TRBV18 | many | TRBJ2-5
CASSIGADSYEQYF | TGTGCCAGTAGTATAGGGGCAGATAGCTACGAGCAGTACTTC | . | TRBV19 | . | TRBJ2-7
CASSLWTGTGGPNEQFF | TGCGCCAGCAGCTTATGGACCGGGACAGGGGGCCCCAATGAGCAGTTCTTC | TRBD1 | TRBV5-1 | few | TRBJ2-1
CASSLRQGSTGELFF | TGTGCCAGCAGCTTGCGACAGGGCTCCACCGGGGAGCTGTTTTTT | TRBD1 | TRBV7-2 | . | TRBJ2-2
CASSKDPGWHEKLFF | TGTGCCAGTAGTAAAGACCCGGGTTGGCATGAAAAACTGTTTTTT | . | TRBV19 | . | TRBJ1-4
CASHLRLGVEAFF | TGTGCCAGCCACCTCCGCCTAGGTGTTGAAGCTTTCTTT | . | TRBV27 | . | TRBJ1-1
CSVEGQGTSYGYTF | TGCAGCGTTGAGGGACAGGGGACGTCCTATGGCTACACCTTC | TRBD1 | TRBV29-1 | once | TRBJ1-2
CASSKTSGQSYNEQFF | TGTGCCAGCAGCAAAACTAGCGGGCAATCCTACAATGAGCAGTTCTTC | . | TRBV21-1 | . | TRBJ2-1
CASTGGTAGRELFF | TGTGCCAGCACGGGAGGGACAGCCGGTCGGGAGCTGTTTTTT | . | TRBV7-6 | once | TRBJ2-2
CASSSPDLGRDTEAFF | TGTGCCAGCAGCTCACCCGACTTGGGCAGGGACACTGAAGCTTTCTTT | . | TRBV11-1 | . | TRBJ1-1
CASSPIPWASGIYEQYF | TGTGCCAGCAGTCCTATCCCCTGGGCTAGCGGGATCTACGAGCAGTACTTC | TRBD2 | TRBV27 | . | TRBJ2-7
CASSFGQGAGTEAFF | TGTGCCAGCAGTTTTGGACAGGGGGCTGGCACTGAAGCTTTCTTT | TRBD1 | TRBV6-5 | . | TRBJ1-1
CATSRVYLRDTEAFF | TGTGCCACCAGCAGAGTTTACCTGAGGGACACTGAAGCTTTCTTT | . | TRBV15 | . | TRBJ1-1
CASSGHDSFGYTF | TGTGCCAGCAGTGGACACGACAGTTTTGGCTACACCTTC | . | TRBV6-1 | . | TRBJ1-2
CASSFAGYPGELFF | TGTGCCAGCAGCTTTGCGGGTTATCCCGGGGAGCTGTTTTTT | . | TRBV7-9 | . | TRBJ2-2
CAISRHGGQGNYGYTF | TGTGCCATCAGCAGACACGGGGGACAGGGGAACTATGGCTACACCTTC | TRBD1 | TRBV15 | . | TRBJ1-2
CASSPARGEQFF | TGTGCCAGCAGCCCAGCCCGGGGTGAGCAGTTCTTC | . | TRBV16 | . | TRBJ2-1
CAISRDRGDYGYTF | TGTGCCATCAGCCGGGACAGGGGTGACTATGGCTACACCTTC | TRBD1 | TRBV10-3 | . | TRBJ1-2
CASSLGAGEMRAFF | TGTGCCAGCAGCTTAGGGGCGGGCGAGATGAGAGCTTTCTTT | . | TRBV7-2 | . | TRBJ1-1
CASSPDRGLPIGYTF | TGCGCCAGCAGCCCCGACAGGGGGCTCCCAATAGGCTACACCTTC | TRBD1 | TRBV5-1 | . | TRBJ1-2
CASSALPRAGGPGDTQYF | TGTGCCAGCAGCGCCCTACCTCGAGCGGGAGGGCCCGGAGATACGCAGTATTTT | TRBD2 | TRBV9 | . | TRBJ2-3
CASSYSGLAGHEQYF | TGTGCCAGCAGTTACTCGGGACTAGCGGGACACGAGCAGTACTTC | TRBD2 | TRBV6-5 | . | TRBJ2-7
CATSARTGVSTDTQYF | TGTGCCACCAGCGCCCGAACCGGAGTAAGCACAGATACGCAGTATTTT | . | TRBV15 | once | TRBJ2-3
CASSKADHRRVQGVLNSPLHF | TGTGCCAGCAGCAAAGCTGATCATAGGAGGGTGCAGGGGGTGCTTAATTCACCCCTCCACTTT | . | TRBV21-1 | . | TRBJ1-6
CASSRAGGPGNEQFF | TGTGCCAGCAGCAGGGCGGGAGGGCCCGGGAATGAGCAGTTCTTC | TRBD2 | TRBV9 | once | TRBJ2-1
CASSLGDRGYEQYF | TGTGCCAGCAGTTTAGGGGACAGGGGGTACGAGCAGTACTTC | TRBD1 | TRBV27 | . | TRBJ2-7
CASSLGYLDTEAFF | TGCGCCAGCAGCTTGGGCTACCTCGACACTGAAGCTTTCTTT | . | TRBV5-1 | . | TRBJ1-1
CASSPGPGSIQYF | TGTGCCAGCAGTCCCGGGCCTGGGAGCATTCAGTACTTC | . | TRBV28 | . | TRBJ2-4
CASSPGQTNGYTF | TGTGCCAGCAGTCCGGGACAGACAAATGGCTACACCTTC | TRBD1 | TRBV2 | once | TRBJ1-2
CSASGQGAQYF | TGCAGTGCTAGTGGACAGGGGGCGCAGTACTTC | TRBD1 | TRBV20-1 | . | TRBJ2-7
CASSLSEKGVYEQYF | TGTGCCAGCAGCTTATCCGAGAAGGGGGTCTACGAGCAGTACTTC | . | TRBV7-8 | . | TRBJ2-7
CASSLGGQGNSPLHF | TGTGCCAGCAGCTTAGGGGGACAGGGGAATTCACCCCTCCACTTT | TRBD1 | TRBV7-8 | . | TRBJ1-6
CASSLGLVSNEQFF | TGTGCCAGCAGCTTAGGACTAGTGAGTAATGAGCAGTTCTTC | . | TRBV7-9 | . | TRBJ2-1
CASSLWAGGYEQYF | TGTGCCAGCAGCTTGTGGGCGGGAGGGTATGAGCAGTACTTC | TRBD2 | TRBV5-4 | . | TRBJ2-7